This T cell receptor beta chain emerged from a study of early T cells in non-severe SARS-CoV-2 infection. About the study: The sequenced material was bulk RNA from unsorted whole blood, and its chains were unpaired. Findings of the study overall: Missing private and CD4 specificities, VDJdb matching favored anti-spike CD8 responses.

The germline gives CDR1 ENHRY, CDR2 SYGVKD. There are 14 residues in the CDR3. J was trimmed by 4 bases and V by 7 bases; bases with no gene match: 6. The protocol attached unique molecular identifiers to individual cDNA molecules. A single record per CDR3 protein comes from TCRdb applying MiXCR to the 5' RACE reads. The sample comprises 50,000 to 75,000 distinct CDR3 sequences, 7.5% to 9% of which are singletons, and around an eighth rests with the top ten. In its sample, this clonotype was seen many times. Its specificity is not known. This receptor was identified in an adult who was a healthcare worker with PCR-confirmed SARS-CoV-2 infection or an uninfected control (not recorded which). The sample here was whole blood, taken at baseline. This chain links TRBV10-3 with TRBJ1-1, with 10 bases identical to TRBD1. The CDR3 DNA reads TGTGCCATCACTTCAGGGACAGGGGTCACTGAAGCTTTCTTT. It yields the protein CAITSGTGVTEAFF.